This T cell receptor beta chain was documented in a study of molecular identifiers for immune sequencing clone quantification. Between the trimmed V and J ends, which lost 6 bases and 0 bases, there was a span of 12 bases. CDR3 length: 15 residues. CDR1 and CDR2 (germline): SNHLY, FYNNEI. Sorted cells numbering 20,000 to 1,000,000, with 10%, 30% or 50% RNA, yielded the naive CD8 libraries. Naive CD8 T cell sorting was performed on the CD8+CD4-CCR7+CD45RA+ phenotype. Previously described methods and listed TCR primers were used for bulk TCR libraries. TCRdb ran MiXCR on the PCR reads and lists one entry per CDR3 protein. The sample has 7,500 to 9,500 distinct CDR3 sequences, around 14% seen once; the top ten hold roughly 1.5%. This clonotype has a count of ten or more.

The sequence derives from a human donor in good health. Some libraries in this study had Jurkat cell RNA spiked in. Sequencing input: naive CD8+ T cells from blood, with Jurkat cell RNA spiked in. Sample subset: FACS-sorted CD8+CD4-CCR7+CD45RA+ naive T cells. The chain recombines TRBV2 with TRBJ1-3; D is ambiguous. The CDR3 DNA reads TGTGCCAGCAGGTTCCACGGGTCCTCTGGAAACACCATATATTTT. As protein: CASRFHGSSGNTIYF.